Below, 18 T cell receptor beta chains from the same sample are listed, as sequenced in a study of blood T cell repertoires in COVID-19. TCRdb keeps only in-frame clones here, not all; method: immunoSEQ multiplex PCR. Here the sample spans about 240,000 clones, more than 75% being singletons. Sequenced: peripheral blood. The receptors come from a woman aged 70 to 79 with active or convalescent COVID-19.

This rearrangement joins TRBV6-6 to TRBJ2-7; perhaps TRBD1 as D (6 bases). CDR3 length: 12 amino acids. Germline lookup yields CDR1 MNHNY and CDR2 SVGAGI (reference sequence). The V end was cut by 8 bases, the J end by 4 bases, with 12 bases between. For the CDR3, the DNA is TGTGCCAGCTCCCAGGGGAAATACGAGCAGTACTTC. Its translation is CASSQGKYEQYF.

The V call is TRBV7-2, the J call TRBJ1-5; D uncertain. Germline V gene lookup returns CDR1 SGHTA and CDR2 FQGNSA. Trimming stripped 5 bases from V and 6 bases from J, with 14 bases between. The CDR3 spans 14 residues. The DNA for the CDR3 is TGTGCCAGCAGCCCTTACGGGAGTTCTCAGCCCCAGCATTTT. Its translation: CASSPYGSSQPQHF.

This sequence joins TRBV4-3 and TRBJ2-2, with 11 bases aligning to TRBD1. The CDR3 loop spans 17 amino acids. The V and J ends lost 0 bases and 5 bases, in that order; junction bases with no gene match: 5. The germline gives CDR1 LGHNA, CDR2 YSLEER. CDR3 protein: CASSQETGTGGTGELFF. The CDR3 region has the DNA TGCGCCAGCAGCCAAGAGACCGGGACAGGGGGGACCGGGGAGCTGTTTTTT.

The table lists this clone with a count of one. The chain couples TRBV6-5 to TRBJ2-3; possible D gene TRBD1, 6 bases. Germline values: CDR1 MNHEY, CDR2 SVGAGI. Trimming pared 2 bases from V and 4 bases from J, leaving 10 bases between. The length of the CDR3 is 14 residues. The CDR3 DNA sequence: TGTGCCAGCAGTTACGGACAGCTAGCAGATACGCAGTATTTT. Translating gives CASSYGQLADTQYF.

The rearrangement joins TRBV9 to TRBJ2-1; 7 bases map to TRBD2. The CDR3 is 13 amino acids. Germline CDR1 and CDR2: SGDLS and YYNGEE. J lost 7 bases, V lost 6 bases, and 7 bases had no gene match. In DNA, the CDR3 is TGTGCCAGCACCCTAAAAGCGGGGAATGAGCAGTTCTTC. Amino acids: CASTLKAGNEQFF.

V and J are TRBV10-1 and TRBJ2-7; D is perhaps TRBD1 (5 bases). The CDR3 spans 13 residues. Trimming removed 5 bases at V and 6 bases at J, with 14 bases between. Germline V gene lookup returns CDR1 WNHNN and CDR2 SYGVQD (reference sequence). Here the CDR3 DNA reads TGCGCCAGCAGTCCCACGGTCCAGGGCGAGCAGTACTTC. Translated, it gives CASSPTVQGEQYF.

The DNA of the CDR3 is TGTGCCAGCAGCTTGCTCCGGGGAGAGACCCAGTACTTC. Translating it yields CASSLLRGETQYF. This chain links TRBV5-4 with TRBJ2-5; a weak D match, TRBD2 (5 bases). CDR3 length: 13 residues. Germline V CDR1 and CDR2: SGHNT, YYREEE (reference sequence). V lost 1 base to trimming and J lost 4 bases, with 8 bases between them.

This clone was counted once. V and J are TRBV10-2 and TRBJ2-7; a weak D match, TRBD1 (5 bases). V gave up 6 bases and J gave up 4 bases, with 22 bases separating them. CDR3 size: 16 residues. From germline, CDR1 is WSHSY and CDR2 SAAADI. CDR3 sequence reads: CASRLTADTGRYEQYF. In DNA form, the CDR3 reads TGCGCCAGCAGACTCACCGCGGACACAGGCCGGTACGAGCAGTACTTC.

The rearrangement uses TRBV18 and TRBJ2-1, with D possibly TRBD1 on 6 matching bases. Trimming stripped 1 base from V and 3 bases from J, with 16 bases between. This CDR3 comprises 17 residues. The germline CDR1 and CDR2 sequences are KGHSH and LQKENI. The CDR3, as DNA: TGTGCCAGCTCACCACAAGAAGCTGGGGGCCTCTACAATGAGCAGTTCTTC. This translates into CASSPQEAGGLYNEQFF.

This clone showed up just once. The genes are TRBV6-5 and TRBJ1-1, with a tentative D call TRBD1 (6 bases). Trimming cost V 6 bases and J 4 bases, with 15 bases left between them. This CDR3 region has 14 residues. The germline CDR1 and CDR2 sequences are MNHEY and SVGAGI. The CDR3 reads CASSREGGATEAFF. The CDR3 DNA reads TGTGCCAGCAGCCGGGAGGGGGGGGCCACTGAAGCTTTCTTT.

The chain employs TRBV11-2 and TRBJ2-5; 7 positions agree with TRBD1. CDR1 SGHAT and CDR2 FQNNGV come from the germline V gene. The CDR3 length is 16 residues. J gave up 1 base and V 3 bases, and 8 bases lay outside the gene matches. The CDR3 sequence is CASSFWGQQFQETQYF. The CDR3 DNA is TGTGCCAGCAGCTTTTGGGGACAGCAATTCCAAGAGACCCAGTACTTC.

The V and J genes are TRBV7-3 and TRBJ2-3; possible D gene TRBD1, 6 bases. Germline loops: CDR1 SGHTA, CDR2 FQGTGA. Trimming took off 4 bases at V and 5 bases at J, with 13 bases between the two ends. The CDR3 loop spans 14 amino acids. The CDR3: CASSSSLRGDTQYF. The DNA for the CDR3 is TGTGCCAGCAGCTCGTCACTCAGGGGAGATACGCAGTATTTT.

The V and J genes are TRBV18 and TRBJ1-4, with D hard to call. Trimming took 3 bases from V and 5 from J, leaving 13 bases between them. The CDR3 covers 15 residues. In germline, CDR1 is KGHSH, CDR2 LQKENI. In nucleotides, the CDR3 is TGTGCCAGCTCACCTTCGGGGAGGCCAAATGAAAAACTGTTTTTT. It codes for CASSPSGRPNEKLFF.

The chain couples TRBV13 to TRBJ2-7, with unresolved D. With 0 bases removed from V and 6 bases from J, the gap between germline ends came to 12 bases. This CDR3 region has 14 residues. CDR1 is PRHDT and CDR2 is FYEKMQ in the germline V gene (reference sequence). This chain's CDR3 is CASSLGRFPGEQYF. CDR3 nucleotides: TGTGCCAGCAGCTTAGGGCGGTTCCCTGGCGAGCAGTACTTC.

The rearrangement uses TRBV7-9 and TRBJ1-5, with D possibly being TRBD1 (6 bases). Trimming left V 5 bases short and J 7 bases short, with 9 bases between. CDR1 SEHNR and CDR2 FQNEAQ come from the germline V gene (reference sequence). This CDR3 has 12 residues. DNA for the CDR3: TGTGCCAGCAGCCCAGGGGTGCAGCCCCAGCATTTT. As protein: CASSPGVQPQHF.

This CDR3 is CASSLGLAGGETQYF. The DNA for the CDR3 is TGTGCCAGCAGTCTTGGACTAGCGGGGGGGGAGACCCAGTACTTC. This chain uses TRBV2 with TRBJ2-5; 15 nucleotides agree with TRBD2. J was trimmed by 5 bases and V by 5 bases; bases with no gene match: 3. The germline gives CDR1 SNHLY, CDR2 FYNNEI. CDR3 size: 15 residues.

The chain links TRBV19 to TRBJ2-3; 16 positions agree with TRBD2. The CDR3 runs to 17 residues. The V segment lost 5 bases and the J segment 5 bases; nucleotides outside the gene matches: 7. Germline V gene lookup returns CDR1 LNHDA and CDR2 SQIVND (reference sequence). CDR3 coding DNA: TGTGCCAGTAGTGCTGGGACTAGCGGGGGGGCTGGAGATACGCAGTATTTT. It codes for CASSAGTSGGAGDTQYF.

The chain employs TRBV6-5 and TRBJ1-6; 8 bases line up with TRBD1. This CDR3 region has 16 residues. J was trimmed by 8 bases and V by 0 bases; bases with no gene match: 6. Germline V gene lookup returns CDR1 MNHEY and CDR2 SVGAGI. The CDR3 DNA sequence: TGTGCCAGCAGTTACTCGCGGACAGGGCGGGATTCACCCCTCCACTTT. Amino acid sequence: CASSYSRTGRDSPLHF.